A selection of T cell receptor beta chains follows, all from one sample in a study of cytomegalovirus exposure and HLA in healthy donors. Sequencing was performed with immunoSEQ multiplex PCR; in TCRdb, only in-frame clones are kept and a portion is missing. The sample shows some 130,000 clones, about 80% of them seen only once. Sequencing input: PBMCs. All receptors derive from a man aged 30 to 39 in good health and CMV-seronegative. The CDR3 runs from the conserved cysteine through the conserved F or W. The D gene is left open where the match is weak. Not every row has a clone size; where given, it reads once, few, many or a size class.

CDR3nt	CDR3aa	abundance	v_gene	j_gene	d_gene
TGTGCCAGCAGTCCCGGGACTGAGACCTACAATGAGCAGTTCTTC	CASSPGTETYNEQFF	-	TRBV6-5	TRBJ2-1	-
TGTGCCAGCAGTTTATCATGGACAGGAACCTACGAGCAGTACTTC	CASSLSWTGTYEQYF	-	TRBV28	TRBJ2-7	TRBD1
TGTGCCAGTGGAGGCAGCGGGAGGTCAGATACGCAGTATTTT	CASGGSGRSDTQYF	-	TRBV9	TRBJ2-3	TRBD2
TGTGCCAGCACCGCGGGACAGAATTACGAGCAGTACTTC	CASTAGQNYEQYF	-	TRBV6-1	TRBJ2-7	-
TGTGCCAGCAGTTACCCTACGGGAGTAAATGAAAAACTGTTTTTT	CASSYPTGVNEKLFF	-	TRBV6-5	TRBJ1-4	-
TGCGCCAGCAGCCGCCGGGAGACTAAGTACCAAGAGACCCAGTACTTC	CASSRRETKYQETQYF	many	TRBV4-3	TRBJ2-5	-
TGTGCCAGCAGCCCTTTAAGCGGGAGCTCCTACAATGAGCAGTTCTTC	CASSPLSGSSYNEQFF	-	TRBV7-8	TRBJ2-1	TRBD2
TGTGCCAGTAGTCTCGACAGCGAGCAGTACTTC	CASSLDSEQYF	-	TRBV19	TRBJ2-7	-
TGTGCCAGTAGTCCTCCGGGACATCGGAGCTCCTACGAGCAGTACTTC	CASSPPGHRSSYEQYF	-	TRBV19	TRBJ2-7	-
TGTGCCAGCAGTCCGGGGTCCTACTACGAGCAGTACTTC	CASSPGSYYEQYF	-	TRBV6-5	TRBJ2-7	-
TGCGCCAGCAGCTTGGGAGGGCTCACTGAAGCTTTCTTT	CASSLGGLTEAFF	-	TRBV5-1	TRBJ1-1	-
TGCGCCAGCAGCGGCGGGCCCCAAGAGACCCAGTACTTC	CASSGGPQETQYF	once	TRBV5-1	TRBJ2-5	-
TGTGCCAGCAGTGGGAGAGTGGCGCAGTTCTTC	CASSGRVAQFF	-	TRBV28	TRBJ2-1	-
TGTGCCAGCAGTTCCTTGTCCGATGAGCAGTTCTTC	CASSSLSDEQFF	-	TRBV6-5	TRBJ2-1	-
TGCGCCAGCAGCTTATCCAACTACGAGCAGTACTTC	CASSLSNYEQYF	few	TRBV5-1	TRBJ2-7	-
TGTGCCAGCCTCGACAGGGGTGAATGGACCGGGGAGCTGTTTTTT	CASLDRGEWTGELFF	-	TRBV2	TRBJ2-2	TRBD1
TGTGCCAGCAGCTCAGGGGGCACCCAAGAGACCCAGTACTTC	CASSSGGTQETQYF	-	TRBV5-4	TRBJ2-5	TRBD1
TGTGCCAGCAGCTCTATGGGGACAGCAACCCGCGAGCAGTACTTC	CASSSMGTATREQYF	-	TRBV6-5	TRBJ2-7	TRBD1
TGCGCCAGCAGCCGTCGACAGAACAACATGCCCGGGGAGCTGTTTTTT	CASSRRQNNMPGELFF	-	TRBV5-1	TRBJ2-2	-
TGTGCCGCCAGGGTGGGGACAGCTAACTATGGCTACGCCTTC	CAARVGTANYGYAF	-	TRBV28	TRBJ1-2	TRBD1
TGTGCCAGCAGTGAGGAGGCGGGTCAGCCCCAGCATTTT	CASSEEAGQPQHF	-	TRBV2	TRBJ1-5	-
TGTGCCAGCGCGGAGGGGAGGGCTGAAGCTTTCTTT	CASAEGRAEAFF	-	TRBV28	TRBJ1-1	-
TGTGCCAGCAGCTTACAAGCGGGAGGTGCCTCTCGGGGTGAGCAGTTCTTC	CASSLQAGGASRGEQFF	-	TRBV7-2	TRBJ2-1	TRBD2
TGTGCCAGCAGTTACGACGGGTTGAGCACTGAAGCTTTCTTT	CASSYDGLSTEAFF	-	TRBV6-5	TRBJ1-1	-
TGTGCCAGCAGGATAGACAGGCTGGTAGGAAACACCATATATTTT	CASRIDRLVGNTIYF	-	TRBV2	TRBJ1-3	-
TGTGCCAGCAGTCCTGGGACAGGGACATTGATTGGCTACACCTTC	CASSPGTGTLIGYTF	-	TRBV27	TRBJ1-2	TRBD1
TGTGCCAGCAGCCCATCTCCCGACAGTCCCTACACCTTC	CASSPSPDSPYTF	-	TRBV7-9	TRBJ1-2	-
TGTGCCAGCAGCGTAGGGAATTGGGGGCTAACCGGGGAGCTGTTTTTT	CASSVGNWGLTGELFF	-	TRBV9	TRBJ2-2	-
TGTGCCAGCAGTAGACTCCAGGGGAATGGCTACACCTTC	CASSRLQGNGYTF	-	TRBV27	TRBJ1-2	-
TGCGCCAGCAGTGCAGGGGGCAGTTACAATGAGCAGTTCTTC	CASSAGGSYNEQFF	-	TRBV5-1	TRBJ2-1	TRBD1
TGTGCCAGCGCGCCGCGACAGGGGAACACTGAAGCTTTCTTT	CASAPRQGNTEAFF	-	TRBV2	TRBJ1-1	TRBD1
TGCGCCAGCAGCCCGGGACAGAGGAGCACCGGGGAGCTGTTTTTT	CASSPGQRSTGELFF	once	TRBV5-1	TRBJ2-2	TRBD1
TGTGCCTGGACCGGCTGGGCAGGCTTGGATTCACCCCTCCACTTT	CAWTGWAGLDSPLHF	-	TRBV30	TRBJ1-6	-